Presented here are 9 T cell receptor beta chains from one specimen sequenced in a study of graft-versus-host responses after intestinal transplantation (dated by TCRdb to the early 2020s). Receptor libraries were prepared by the immunoSEQ multiplex PCR assay. Entries here come from immuneACCESS through TCRdb and include only in-frame sequences with V and J called. Some clones fail to appear in such tables; in the studies checked, an unresolved V gene covers under half of the shortfall, and the cause of the remainder is unknown. The sample table holds about 40,000 clones, of which roughly nine tenths were seen once. About 2.1% of the sample rests with the top ten. Sequenced material: PBMCs, taken around 43 weeks after intestinal transplant. Receptors were obtained from a human patient who received an intestinal transplant, so some T cells may come from the graft donor.

The gene calls are TRBV5-1 and TRBJ2-7, with no clear D. Germline V gene data show CDR1 as SGHRS and CDR2 as YFSETQ. CDR3 length equals 13 residues. The V gene lost 4 bases and the J gene lost 1 base, with 9 bases spanning the gap. The CDR3 is CASSPQVSYEQYF. The CDR3 coding sequence is TGCGCCAGCAGCCCCCAGGTATCCTACGAGCAGTACTTC.

The rearrangement uses TRBV5-4 and TRBJ2-1, with TRBD2 as a possible D gene (6 bases). The CDR3 contains 15 residues. Germline V gives CDR1 SGHNT, CDR2 YYREEE (reference sequence). V gave up 5 bases and J gave up 4 bases, with 16 bases separating them. In DNA, the CDR3 is TGTGCCAGCAGTTCCGGGAGAGTCGGTTACAATGAGCAGTTCTTC. It is translated as CASSSGRVGYNEQFF.

In its sample, this clone was seen once. The V and J genes are TRBV2 and TRBJ2-2, with TRBD2 matching 9 bases. Germline loops: CDR1 SNHLY, CDR2 FYNNEI. Trimming took 6 bases from V and 4 from J; bases not matched to a gene: 9. The CDR3 has 16 residues. CDR3 protein: CASRVLAGAPTGELFF. The CDR3 bases are TGTGCCAGCAGAGTTTTAGCGGGGGCCCCCACCGGGGAGCTGTTTTTT. The variable domain in full, with the rest retrieved from reference TRBV2 and TRBJ2-2, is EPEVTQTPSHQVTQMGQEVILRCVPISNHLYFYWYRQILGQKVEFLVSFYNNEISEKSEIFDDQFSVERPDGSNFTLKIRSTKLEDSAMYFCASRVLAGAPTGELFFGEGSRLTVL.

This chain links TRBV2 with TRBJ2-3; D is undetermined. This CDR3 has 14 residues. V was clipped by 3 bases and J by 1 base, with 8 bases between them. Germline CDR1 SNHLY, CDR2 FYNNEI. The CDR3 nucleotides read TGTGCCAGCAGTGATCTCAAAGGCACAGATACGCAGTATTTT. Its protein is CASSDLKGTDTQYF.

The chain is built from TRBV29-1 and TRBJ1-5, with a weak D call TRBD1 (5 bases). The V and J ends lost 5 bases and 5 bases respectively, with 10 bases between them. The CDR3 runs to 12 residues. Germline CDR1 reads SQVTM; CDR2 reads ANQGSEA. The CDR3 here is CSVLQGDQPQHF. The CDR3 DNA sequence: TGCAGCGTTCTCCAGGGTGATCAGCCCCAGCATTTT.

The table lists this clone with a count of one. This chain links TRBV27 with TRBJ2-2; D remains ambiguous. Trimming took off 6 bases at V and 2 bases at J, with 10 bases between the two ends. Germline V gives CDR1 MNHEY, CDR2 SMNVEV (reference sequence). This CDR3 region has 14 residues. The CDR3 region is CASRRQQNTGELFF. The CDR3, as DNA: TGTGCCAGCAGGAGGCAGCAAAACACCGGGGAGCTGTTTTTT.

The chain recombines TRBV5-5 with TRBJ2-4; D remains ambiguous. Trimming pared 0 bases from V and 4 bases from J, leaving 5 bases between. Germline values: CDR1 SGHKS, CDR2 YYEKEE (reference sequence). The CDR3 runs 13 residues. CDR3 sequence reads: CASSLGGKNIQYF. CDR3 coding DNA: TGTGCCAGCAGCTTGGGGGGAAAAAACATTCAGTACTTC.

This sequence joins TRBV4-1 and TRBJ1-3; D unresolved. There are 15 residues in the CDR3. V shed 3 bases and J shed 1 base, with 10 bases lying between them. Germline V lookup: CDR1 MGHRA, CDR2 YSYEKL. The chain's CDR3 is CASSQDGVSGNTIYF. CDR3 bases: TGCGCCAGCAGCCAGGACGGAGTGTCTGGAAACACCATATATTTT.

The V and J genes are TRBV25-1 and TRBJ1-6; D is perhaps TRBD1 (5 bases). The CDR3 runs 14 residues. Germline CDR1 MGHDK, CDR2 SYGVNS. V was shortened by 9 bases and J by 3 bases, with 12 bases between the two germline ends. The DNA of the CDR3 is TGTGCCAGTGGGGGGGACGTCTATAATTCACCCCTCCACTTT. Its translation is CASGGDVYNSPLHF. The whole variable domain, filled in from reference TRBV25-1 and TRBJ1-6, reads EADIYQTPRYLVIGTGKKITLECSQTMGHDKMYWYQQDPGMELHLIHYSYGVNSTEKGDLSSESTVSRIRTEHFPLTLESARPSHTSQYLCASGGDVYNSPLHFGNGTRLTVT.